This T cell receptor (beta chain) was sequenced during a study of blood T cell repertoires in COVID-19. Method: immunoSEQ multiplex PCR; TCRdb's copy keeps in-frame clones and lacks some. The repertoire holds 300,000 to 450,000 clones, with more than 75% as singletons. The CDR3 covers 12 residues. CDR1 is MNHEY, CDR2 SVGEGT, per germline. V gave up 2 bases and J gave up 5 bases, with 6 bases separating them. The sequenced sample consisted of PBMCs or T cells enriched from blood (not recorded which). This TCR came from a woman aged 18-35 years who had recovered from COVID-19. This rearrangement joins TRBV6-2 or TRBV6-3 to TRBJ2-5, with D uncertain. The CDR3: CASSYNPETQYF. The CDR3 bases are TGTGCCAGCAGTTACAATCCGGAGACCCAGTACTTC.